Listed below are T cell receptor beta chains from one sample, sequenced in a study of blood T cell repertoires in COVID-19. Some clones are missing from TCRdb's copy, which holds only in-frame ones; the method was immunoSEQ multiplex PCR. The table records around 15,000 clones, roughly 70% of them present only once. The specimen sequenced was peripheral blood. Source of these receptors: a man aged 60-69 years with acute or convalescent COVID-19. The CDR3 runs from the conserved cysteine through the conserved F or W. Each record gives: D gene, J gene, clone size, V gene, CDR3 protein, CDR3 DNA. A D gene is named only where the DNA matches it firmly. Not every row has a clone size; where given, it reads once, few, many or a size class.

d_gene: TRBD1; j_gene: TRBJ1-1; abundance: -; v_gene: TRBV5-1; CDR3aa: CASSLVGTGGRTEAFF; CDR3nt: TGCGCCAGCAGCTTGGTGGGGACAGGGGGGAGGACTGAAGCTTTCTTT
d_gene: TRBD1; j_gene: TRBJ1-3; abundance: -; v_gene: TRBV4-3; CDR3aa: CASSQATAGQRSGNTIYF; CDR3nt: TGCGCCAGCAGCCAAGCCACTGCGGGACAGCGCTCTGGAAACACCATATATTTT
d_gene: -; j_gene: TRBJ1-2; abundance: -; v_gene: TRBV5-1; CDR3aa: CASSLDRNYGYTF; CDR3nt: TGCGCCAGCAGCTTGGACAGAAACTATGGCTACACCTTC
d_gene: -; j_gene: TRBJ2-3; abundance: -; v_gene: TRBV20-1; CDR3aa: CSASGWGGTDTQYF; CDR3nt: TGCAGTGCTAGTGGTTGGGGGGGCACAGATACGCAGTATTTT
d_gene: TRBD2; j_gene: TRBJ2-7; abundance: few; v_gene: TRBV7-2; CDR3aa: CASSLGWGGTYEQYF; CDR3nt: TGTGCCAGCAGCTTAGGATGGGGAGGGACCTACGAGCAGTACTTC
d_gene: -; j_gene: TRBJ1-6; abundance: -; v_gene: TRBV6-5; CDR3aa: CASSYQEGSSPLHF; CDR3nt: TGTGCCAGCAGTTACCAGGAGGGAAGTTCACCCCTCCACTTT
d_gene: TRBD1; j_gene: TRBJ1-4; abundance: few; v_gene: TRBV2; CDR3aa: CASWQDRDRAGRTFEKLFF; CDR3nt: TGTGCCAGTTGGCAGGACCGGGACAGGGCGGGAAGAACGTTTGAAAAACTGTTTTTT
d_gene: TRBD1; j_gene: TRBJ1-6; abundance: few; v_gene: TRBV6-6; CDR3aa: CASSLNRGRFNSPLHF; CDR3nt: TGTGCCAGCAGTTTAAACAGGGGCCGATTCAATTCACCCCTCCACTTT
d_gene: -; j_gene: TRBJ2-7; abundance: -; v_gene: TRBV11-2; CDR3aa: CASSPGGTNYEQYF; CDR3nt: TGTGCCAGCAGCCCAGGTGGGACAAACTACGAGCAGTACTTC
d_gene: -; j_gene: TRBJ2-3; abundance: -; v_gene: TRBV19; CDR3aa: CASSLNSGDTQYF; CDR3nt: TGTGCCAGTAGTCTCAACAGTGGAGATACGCAGTATTTT
d_gene: TRBD1; j_gene: TRBJ2-1; abundance: -; v_gene: TRBV4-3; CDR3aa: CASSQVTGVYNEQFF; CDR3nt: TGCGCCAGCAGCCAAGTTACAGGGGTCTACAATGAGCAGTTCTTC
d_gene: -; j_gene: TRBJ2-3; abundance: -; v_gene: TRBV3-1/TRBV3-2; CDR3aa: CASSQGTAASTDTQYF; CDR3nt: TGTGCCAGCAGCCAAGGCACGGCGGCTAGCACAGATACGCAGTATTTT
d_gene: TRBD1; j_gene: TRBJ1-2; abundance: few; v_gene: TRBV13; CDR3aa: CASSETGQRAGYTF; CDR3nt: TGTGCCAGCAGCGAAACGGGACAGCGGGCCGGCTACACCTTC
d_gene: -; j_gene: TRBJ1-6; abundance: medium-sized; v_gene: TRBV5-6; CDR3aa: CASSLGRGGSYNSPLHF; CDR3nt: TGTGCCAGCAGCTTGGGGAGGGGTGGGTCCTATAATTCACCCCTCCACTTT
d_gene: TRBD2; j_gene: TRBJ2-3; abundance: -; v_gene: TRBV28; CDR3aa: CASSFMFRLAGNVDTQYF; CDR3nt: TGTGCCAGCAGTTTTATGTTTCGGCTAGCGGGAAATGTAGATACGCAGTATTTT
d_gene: TRBD1; j_gene: TRBJ2-3; abundance: -; v_gene: TRBV19; CDR3aa: CASSPGGLTDTQYF; CDR3nt: TGTGCCAGTAGTCCAGGGGGCTTGACAGATACGCAGTATTTT
d_gene: -; j_gene: TRBJ1-1; abundance: -; v_gene: TRBV19; CDR3aa: CASSIDGGMNTEAFF; CDR3nt: TGTGCCAGTAGTATCGATGGGGGCATGAACACTGAAGCTTTCTTT
d_gene: -; j_gene: TRBJ1-2; abundance: -; v_gene: TRBV6-5; CDR3aa: CASSPLTANYGYTF; CDR3nt: TGTGCCAGCAGCCCATTGACAGCTAACTATGGCTACACCTTC
d_gene: -; j_gene: TRBJ2-7; abundance: -; v_gene: TRBV7-9; CDR3aa: CASSLQGRSNEQYF; CDR3nt: TGTGCCAGCAGCTTACAGGGAAGGAGTAACGAGCAGTACTTC
d_gene: TRBD2; j_gene: TRBJ2-2; abundance: -; v_gene: TRBV6-6; CDR3aa: CASILADTGELFF; CDR3nt: TGTGCCAGCATACTAGCGGACACCGGGGAGCTGTTTTTT
d_gene: -; j_gene: TRBJ1-6; abundance: -; v_gene: TRBV19; CDR3aa: CASSTRVRSSPLHF; CDR3nt: TGTGCCAGTAGTACCCGCGTTCGTAGTTCACCCCTCCACTTT
d_gene: -; j_gene: TRBJ1-1; abundance: once; v_gene: TRBV27; CDR3aa: CASSLRGSTEAFF; CDR3nt: TGTGCCAGCAGTTTAAGAGGGAGCACTGAAGCTTTCTTT
d_gene: TRBD1; j_gene: TRBJ1-3; abundance: -; v_gene: TRBV12-5; CDR3aa: CASGLVPGQDALPPGNTIYF; CDR3nt: TGTGCTAGTGGTTTGGTACCGGGACAGGACGCTCTCCCCCCTGGAAACACCATATATTTT
d_gene: -; j_gene: TRBJ2-7; abundance: -; v_gene: TRBV3-1/TRBV3-2; CDR3aa: CASGSQYEQYF; CDR3nt: TGTGCCAGCGGCTCCCAGTACGAGCAGTACTTC
d_gene: -; j_gene: TRBJ1-1; abundance: few; v_gene: TRBV11-2; CDR3aa: CAILTTGGTEAFF; CDR3nt: TGTGCCATCCTGACGACCGGGGGCACTGAAGCTTTCTTT
d_gene: TRBD1; j_gene: TRBJ1-6; abundance: few; v_gene: TRBV6-2/TRBV6-3; CDR3aa: CASSRPPQGGNSPLHF; CDR3nt: TGTGCCAGCAGTCGACCACCACAGGGGGGTAATTCACCCCTCCACTTT
d_gene: -; j_gene: TRBJ1-5; abundance: -; v_gene: TRBV10-2; CDR3aa: CASSEGGGWGNQPQHF; CDR3nt: TGCGCCAGCAGTGAGGGGGGGGGTTGGGGAAATCAGCCCCAGCATTTT
d_gene: -; j_gene: TRBJ1-1; abundance: -; v_gene: TRBV7-2; CDR3aa: CASSPPSPEAFF; CDR3nt: TGTGCCAGCAGCCCTCCTTCCCCTGAAGCTTTCTTT
d_gene: -; j_gene: TRBJ2-1; abundance: -; v_gene: TRBV19; CDR3aa: CASSAETSFYNEQFF; CDR3nt: TGTGCCAGTAGTGCCGAGACTAGTTTCTACAATGAGCAGTTCTTC
d_gene: -; j_gene: TRBJ1-4; abundance: -; v_gene: TRBV9; CDR3aa: CASSQTGTNEKLFF; CDR3nt: TGTGCCAGCAGCCAGACAGGAACTAATGAAAAACTGTTTTTT
d_gene: -; j_gene: TRBJ1-4; abundance: -; v_gene: TRBV7-2; CDR3aa: CASSLIGLWNEKLFF; CDR3nt: TGTGCCAGCAGCTTAATCGGGTTATGGAATGAAAAACTGTTTTTT
d_gene: TRBD1; j_gene: TRBJ1-2; abundance: few; v_gene: TRBV27; CDR3aa: CASSLGQGRYGYTF; CDR3nt: TGTGCCAGCAGTTTAGGACAGGGGCGCTATGGCTACACCTTC
d_gene: -; j_gene: TRBJ2-5; abundance: -; v_gene: TRBV7-2; CDR3aa: CASSFGGLHQETQYF; CDR3nt: TGTGCCAGCAGCTTTGGTGGACTGCACCAAGAGACCCAGTACTTC
d_gene: TRBD1; j_gene: TRBJ1-2; abundance: few; v_gene: TRBV3-1/TRBV3-2; CDR3aa: CASSQELPGQGAGYTF; CDR3nt: TGTGCCAGCAGCCAAGAGTTACCGGGACAGGGGGCCGGCTACACCTTC
d_gene: -; j_gene: TRBJ1-1; abundance: -; v_gene: TRBV7-2; CDR3aa: CASSLTKQGGTEAFF; CDR3nt: TGTGCCAGCAGCTTAACGAAACAGGGTGGGACTGAAGCTTTCTTT
d_gene: -; j_gene: TRBJ1-2; abundance: few; v_gene: TRBV9; CDR3aa: CASRSLGLGRSNYGYTF; CDR3nt: TGTGCCAGCAGAAGCCTGGGCCTCGGTAGGTCTAACTATGGCTACACCTTC
d_gene: TRBD1; j_gene: TRBJ2-7; abundance: -; v_gene: TRBV5-1; CDR3aa: CASSFGQGGEQYF; CDR3nt: TGCGCCAGCAGCTTTGGACAGGGTGGAGAGCAGTACTTC
d_gene: -; j_gene: TRBJ2-1; abundance: -; v_gene: TRBV27; CDR3aa: CASSPSVTGSNEQFF; CDR3nt: TGTGCCAGCAGTCCTTCAGTAACAGGCAGCAATGAGCAGTTCTTC
d_gene: -; j_gene: TRBJ1-2; abundance: few; v_gene: TRBV30; CDR3aa: CAWMIGENYGYTF; CDR3nt: TGTGCCTGGATGATAGGGGAAAACTATGGCTACACCTTC
d_gene: TRBD1; j_gene: TRBJ2-7; abundance: -; v_gene: TRBV2; CDR3aa: CASSLTAPGQPGRRQYF; CDR3nt: TGTGCCAGCAGTTTAACCGCCCCGGGACAGCCTGGCCGGCGGCAGTACTTC
d_gene: -; j_gene: TRBJ2-3; abundance: -; v_gene: TRBV11-2; CDR3aa: CASSSQGGSGSAQYF; CDR3nt: TGTGCCAGCAGCTCCCAAGGCGGGTCGGGGTCGGCGCAGTATTTT
d_gene: -; j_gene: TRBJ1-6; abundance: -; v_gene: TRBV5-6; CDR3aa: CASSREIDGNNSPLHF; CDR3nt: TGTGCCAGCAGCCGGGAGATTGACGGGAATAATTCACCCCTCCACTTT
d_gene: -; j_gene: TRBJ1-2; abundance: -; v_gene: TRBV14; CDR3aa: CASSQNYGYTF; CDR3nt: TGTGCCAGCAGTCAGAACTATGGCTACACCTTC
d_gene: TRBD2; j_gene: TRBJ2-5; abundance: -; v_gene: TRBV7-7; CDR3aa: CASSPVSGVQETQYF; CDR3nt: TGTGCCAGCAGCCCCGTCAGCGGGGTTCAAGAGACCCAGTACTTC
d_gene: TRBD2; j_gene: TRBJ2-1; abundance: -; v_gene: TRBV27; CDR3aa: CASSLSQGGYNEQFF; CDR3nt: TGTGCCAGCAGTTTATCTCAGGGAGGGTACAATGAGCAGTTCTTC
d_gene: TRBD1; j_gene: TRBJ2-7; abundance: once; v_gene: TRBV5-6; CDR3aa: CASSLAPTGNNEQYF; CDR3nt: TGTGCCAGCAGCTTGGCGCCGACAGGGAATAACGAGCAGTACTTC
d_gene: -; j_gene: TRBJ1-2; abundance: -; v_gene: TRBV5-5; CDR3aa: CASSVPITGYGYTF; CDR3nt: TGTGCCAGCAGCGTCCCCATTACAGGGTATGGCTACACCTTC
d_gene: TRBD1; j_gene: TRBJ1-3; abundance: -; v_gene: TRBV15; CDR3aa: CATSRDPTGSGNTIYF; CDR3nt: TGTGCCACCAGCCGTGATCCGACAGGGTCTGGAAACACCATATATTTT
d_gene: TRBD1; j_gene: TRBJ1-5; abundance: -; v_gene: TRBV18; CDR3aa: CASSPGQVYSNQPQHF; CDR3nt: TGTGCCAGCTCACCGGGACAGGTGTATAGCAATCAGCCCCAGCATTTT
d_gene: -; j_gene: TRBJ1-6; abundance: -; v_gene: TRBV11-1; CDR3aa: CASSLEQGRANSPLHF; CDR3nt: TGTGCCAGCAGCTTAGAACAGGGCCGCGCGAATTCACCCCTCCACTTT
d_gene: -; j_gene: TRBJ1-4; abundance: -; v_gene: TRBV5-4; CDR3aa: CASSFAGSNEKLFF; CDR3nt: TGTGCCAGCAGCTTTGCGGGATCTAATGAAAAACTGTTTTTT
d_gene: TRBD2; j_gene: TRBJ2-3; abundance: few; v_gene: TRBV18; CDR3aa: CASSLLSASGGLTSTDTQYF; CDR3nt: TGTGCCAGCTCACTCCTGTCGGCTAGCGGGGGGCTCACTAGCACAGATACGCAGTATTTT
d_gene: TRBD1; j_gene: TRBJ1-1; abundance: -; v_gene: TRBV12-3/TRBV12-4; CDR3aa: CASTLAGGTEAFF; CDR3nt: TGTGCCAGCACATTAGCAGGGGGCACTGAAGCTTTCTTT